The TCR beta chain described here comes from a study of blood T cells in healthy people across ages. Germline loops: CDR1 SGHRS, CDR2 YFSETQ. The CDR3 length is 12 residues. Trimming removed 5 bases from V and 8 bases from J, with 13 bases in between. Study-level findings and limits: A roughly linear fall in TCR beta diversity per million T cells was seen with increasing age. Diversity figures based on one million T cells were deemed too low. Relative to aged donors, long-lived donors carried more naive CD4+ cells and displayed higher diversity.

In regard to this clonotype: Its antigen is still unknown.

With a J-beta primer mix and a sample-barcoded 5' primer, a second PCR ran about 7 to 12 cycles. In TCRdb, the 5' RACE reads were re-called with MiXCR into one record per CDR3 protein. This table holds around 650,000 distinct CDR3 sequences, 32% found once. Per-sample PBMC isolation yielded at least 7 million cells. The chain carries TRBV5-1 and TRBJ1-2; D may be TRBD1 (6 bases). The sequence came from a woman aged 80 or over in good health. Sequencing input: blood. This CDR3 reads CASSCTGSGYTF. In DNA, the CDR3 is TGCGCCAGCAGTTGCACAGGGTCCGGCTACACCTTC.